This entry lists 3 T cell receptor beta chains sequenced from one sample in a study of blood T cells in healthy people across ages. Using a J-beta primer mix together with a sample-barcoded 5' primer, a second PCR was run for about 6 to 11 cycles. TCRdb passed the 5' RACE reads through MiXCR, listing each CDR3 protein once. The data hold 1.5 million to 2 million distinct CDR3 sequences, with 28% observed a single time. Sequences were obtained from blood. The receptor source for this set is a woman in her twenties or thirties in good health.

In this sample, this clonotype turned up a few times. A single base separates this from a much larger clone, so it may be a read error. The chain recombines TRBV10-3 with TRBJ1-2; 12 nucleotides line up with TRBD1. The CDR3 has 14 amino acids. After removal of 6 bases from V and 3 bases from J, the junction contained 2 bases not matched to a gene. CDR1 is ENHRY, CDR2 SYGVKD, per germline. CDR3 in DNA: TGTGCCATCAGGGGGACAGGGGGCGACTATGGCTACACCTTC. Its translation: CAIRGTGGDYGYTF.

This clonotype has ten or more counts. The chain carries TRBV27 and TRBJ2-6; D gene ambiguous. The CDR3 has 17 residues. V was trimmed by 2 bases and J by 0 bases, leaving 11 bases between them. From germline, CDR1 is MNHEY and CDR2 SMNVEV (reference sequence). This chain's CDR3 is CASSLRQWDSGANVLTF. The CDR3 nucleotides read TGTGCCAGCAGTTTACGGCAGTGGGACTCTGGGGCCAACGTCCTGACTTTC.

There are a few counts of this clonotype. The J gene is TRBJ2-2, the V gene TRBV10-2; tentatively, D is TRBD1 or TRBD2 (5 bases each). The CDR3 is made up of 16 amino acids. Germline V CDR1 and CDR2: WSHSY, SAAADI. Trimming shortened V by 6 bases and J by 6 bases, and 20 bases separated the two germline ends. The chain's CDR3 is CASRKSGTLNAGELFF. In DNA, the CDR3 is TGCGCCAGCAGGAAGTCCGGGACCCTGAATGCCGGGGAGCTGTTTTTT.